The 11 T cell receptor beta chains below were found in one sample sequenced in a study of T cells in Graves' hyperthyroidism and ophthalmopathy. RNA transcripts gave rise to amplified TCR beta CDR3 regions. The study used the HTBI primer set for a first-round RT-PCR of the TCR CDR3. TCRdb reanalysed the multiplex PCR reads using MiXCR and keeps one entry per CDR3 protein. Of approximately 400,000 distinct CDR3 sequences listed, approximately 13% are singletons. The sequencing input was blood. Receptor source: a man under 40 with Graves' hyperthyroidism that later progressed to Graves' ophthalmopathy.

V usage is TRBV20-1 and J usage is TRBJ2-7; TRBD2 might be the D (5 bases). V lost 0 bases and J lost 2, with 14 bases in between. Germline V CDR1 and CDR2: DFQATT, SNEGSKA (reference sequence). The CDR3 extends over 15 amino acids. The DNA for the CDR3 is TGCAGTGCTAGAGATTTCCGGGGAAGGGCCTACGAGCAGTACTTC. Translation: CSARDFRGRAYEQYF.

This clonotype was recorded many times. The rearrangement uses TRBV6-1 and TRBJ2-3, with 7 nucleotides matching TRBD1. The germline gives CDR1 MNHNS, CDR2 SASEGT. With V trimmed by 6 bases and J by 6 bases, 3 bases remained unmatched. This CDR3 has 12 amino acids. The CDR3 loop is CASSSDRDTQYF. The CDR3 bases are TGTGCCAGCAGCTCGGACAGGGATACGCAGTATTTT.

A few counts support this clonotype. J is TRBJ2-2 and V is TRBV7-9; D is unclear. The CDR3 extends over 18 amino acids. Trimming shortened V by 3 bases and J by 3 bases, and 20 bases separated the two germline ends. Germline V lookup: CDR1 SEHNR, CDR2 FQNEAQ (reference sequence). The CDR3: CASSLDHTGTRYTGELFF. CDR3 bases: TGTGCCAGCAGCTTGGATCACACGGGCACACGTTACACCGGGGAGCTGTTTTTT.

V usage is TRBV18 and J usage is TRBJ2-3; D not certain. Between the trimmed V and J ends, which lost 3 bases and 6 bases, there was a span of 13 bases. Germline CDR1 reads KGHSH; CDR2 reads LQKENI. CDR3 length equals 14 residues. The CDR3 DNA sequence: TGTGCCAGCTCACCGCTGTATACGAGGGATACGCAGTATTTT. Encoded protein: CASSPLYTRDTQYF.

This clonotype has just a few counts. The V and J genes are TRBV20-1 and TRBJ2-1; D ambiguous. The CDR3 consists of 12 residues. V was trimmed by 6 bases and J by 4 bases, leaving 10 bases between them. Germline loops: CDR1 DFQATT, CDR2 SNEGSKA (reference sequence). CDR3 region: CSAWPSYNEQFF. In DNA, the CDR3 is TGCAGTGCATGGCCTTCTTACAATGAGCAGTTCTTC.

Ten or more counts support this clonotype. The CDR3, as DNA: TGTGCCAGCAGCTTAGGTGGAGGGGGAGGCAATCAGCCCCAGCATTTT. Amino acids: CASSLGGGGGNQPQHF. This chain links TRBV7-9 with TRBJ1-5; TRBD1 might be the D (6 bases). The CDR3 contains 16 residues. Trimming left V 1 base short and J 2 bases short, with 12 bases between. Germline V gene data show CDR1 as SEHNR and CDR2 as FQNEAQ (reference sequence).

A word on this clonotype: The junction and the germline gene differ at one end; a read error may be behind it. The chain combines TRBV6-5 with TRBJ1-6; no firm D call. Germline CDR1 and CDR2: MNHEY and SVGAGI. The CDR3 is 22 amino acids. The CDR3, as DNA: TGTGCCAGCAGTTACTCGACTCGGACCCGGACCGGGCCCAGCTCCTATAATTCACGCCTCCACTTT. Translating gives CASSYSTRTRTGPSSYNSRLHF.

The rearrangement uses TRBV24-1 and TRBJ2-1; 8 bases fit TRBD2. There are 15 residues in the CDR3. V gave up 5 bases and J gave up 4 bases; unmatched junction bases: 6. Per germline, CDR1 KGHDR and CDR2 SFDVKD. The CDR3 DNA follows: TGTGCCACCAGTGCGGGGGGGGGACAATACAATGAGCAGTTCTTC. It encodes CATSAGGGQYNEQFF.

This clonotype showed up just a few times. The junction shows a germline mismatch at one end, possibly a read error. J is TRBJ1-5 and V is TRBV6-5, with 7 positions matching TRBD1. CDR1 is MNHEY, CDR2 SVGAGI, per germline. This CDR3 comprises 14 residues. The CDR3 region has the DNA TGTGCCAGCAGTTGGGACAGCCGGAATCGGCCCCAGCATTTT. This gives the protein CASSWDSRNRPQHF.

A remark on this clonotype: A much larger clone is a single base away; this may be a read error. This sequence joins TRBV6-2 or TRBV6-3 and TRBJ2-7, with 10 nucleotides matching TRBD1. Germline values: CDR1 MNHEY, CDR2 SVGEGT. This CDR3 contains 14 residues. The CDR3: CASSYRDRGYGQYF. In nucleotides, the CDR3 is TGTGCCAGCAGTTATCGGGACAGGGGCTACGGGCAGTACTTC.

The sample holds many counts of this clonotype. This chain links TRBV2 with TRBJ1-5; TRBD1 aligns across 7 bases. The CDR3 has 15 residues. Trimming at V came to 6 bases and at J to 4 bases, leaving 9 bases not matched to a gene. Germline V CDR1 and CDR2: SNHLY, FYNNEI. The CDR3 DNA follows: TGTGCCAGCAGCGCTTTGAACAGGGGAAATCAGCCCCAGCATTTT. Amino acids: CASSALNRGNQPQHF. Using reference TRBV2 and TRBJ1-5 for the parts outside the CDR3, the full variable domain is EPEVTQTPSHQVTQMGQEVILRCVPISNHLYFYWYRQILGQKVEFLVSFYNNEISEKSEIFDDQFSVERPDGSNFTLKIRSTKLEDSAMYFCASSALNRGNQPQHFGDGTRLSIL.